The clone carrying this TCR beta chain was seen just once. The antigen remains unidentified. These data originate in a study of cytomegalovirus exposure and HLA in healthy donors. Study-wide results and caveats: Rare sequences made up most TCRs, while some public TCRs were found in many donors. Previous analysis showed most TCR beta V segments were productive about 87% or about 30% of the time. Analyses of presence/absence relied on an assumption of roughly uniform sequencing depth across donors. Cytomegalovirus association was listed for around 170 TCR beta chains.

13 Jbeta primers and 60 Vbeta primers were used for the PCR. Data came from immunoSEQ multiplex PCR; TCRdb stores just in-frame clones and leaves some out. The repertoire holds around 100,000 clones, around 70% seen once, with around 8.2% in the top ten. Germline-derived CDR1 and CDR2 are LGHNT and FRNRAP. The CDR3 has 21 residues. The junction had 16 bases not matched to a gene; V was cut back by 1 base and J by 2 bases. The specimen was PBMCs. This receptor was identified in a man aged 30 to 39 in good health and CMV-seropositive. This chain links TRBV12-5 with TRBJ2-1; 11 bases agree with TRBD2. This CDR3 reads CASGLAQRLAGGPVPYNEQFF. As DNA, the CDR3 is TGTGCTAGTGGTTTGGCACAGAGGTTAGCGGGGGGGCCAGTGCCCTACAATGAGCAGTTCTTC.